This T cell receptor beta chain stems from a study of blood T cell repertoires in COVID-19 (dated by TCRdb to about 2020). About the study as a whole: Collaborator samples came from the United States, Italy and Spain and covered acute and convalescent phases of COVID-19. The material from the prospective study consisted of cDNA or gDNA derived from T cells, B-cell-depleted T cells, or PBMCs. Deeply sampled blood TCRbeta repertoires from subjects exposed to, actively infected with, or recovered from COVID-19 were included in the dataset. The repertoires were released in a freely available public database meant as a resource for research on the immune response to SARS-CoV-2. Samples were obtained from the ongoing ImmuneRACE study (first 160 participants) and from some 1,200 subjects provided by 6 global collaborators. The sample metadata nearly always contained a de-identified subject ID, COVID-19 status, age in years and sex. Where HLA class I and class II types were available, the types were taken from metadata supplied by the sample provider, not from assay-based typing. The research as a whole found: The amount of clinical and demographic metadata varied by source and participant and was provided uncurated.

A word on this clone: It has no known antigen specificity. Qualities for individual bases were not recorded, and no much larger clone is one base off.

TCRbeta CDR3 regions were amplified from genomic DNA using the immunoSEQ Assay, a bias-controlled multiplex PCR. Per the authors' processing: The number of nucleated cells in each sample was estimated by amplification of reference gene primers within the assay. Sequence reads were collapsed and filtered to measure the absolute abundance of every unique TCRbeta CDR3 rearrangement. For each sample, productive Simpson clonality was calculated by taking the square root of Simpson's diversity index across productive rearrangements. TCRdb's version of the immuneACCESS table is confined to in-frame rearrangements and falls short of the full clone set. An unresolved V gene accounts for under half of the shortfall where checked; the remainder is of unknown origin. That table supplies the V and J calls and clone size; D and trimming were determined from the DNA. This sample holds 120,000 or so clones; around 80% were observed only once. The top ten clonotypes cover about 40% of the sample.

Each collaborating institution followed its own protocols to collect whole blood in K2EDTA tubes. Collaborator samples were shipped for TCRbeta analysis as frozen whole blood, isolated PBMCs, or DNA extracted from either sample type. This clonotype was obtained from a middle-aged man with active or convalescent COVID-19. Sequencing was done on a sample of peripheral blood.

The nucleotide sequence reads as follows: TGTGCCAGCAGCCAAGTAACAACACAGAACTATGGCTACACCTTC. Its protein product is CASSQVTTQNYGYTF. The sequence is built from TRBV3-1 (or the pseudogene TRBV3-2) and TRBJ1-2; no D gene is confidently identified. Spanning cysteine to phenylalanine, the CDR3 consists of 15 amino acids. Only the CDR3 portion is preserved as DNA: 45 bases, with reading frame beginning at the first base. Trimming at the junction amounts to 1 base on V and 2 bases on J, and the germline ends lie 11 bases apart. The CDR1 and CDR2 encoded by the germline V gene (reference sequence) are LGHDT and YNNKEL.